Listed below are T cell receptor beta chains from one sample, sequenced in a study of technical replicates of blood from a few donors. Method: immunoSEQ multiplex PCR; TCRdb's copy keeps in-frame clones and lacks some. The sample carries 70,000 to 85,000 clones, approximately 90% recorded once. Source material: T cells isolated from PBMCs. These receptor sequences come from a human donor in good health. Both conserved end residues are part of each CDR3. Fields, in order: clone size, D gene, V gene, J gene, CDR3 protein, CDR3 DNA. The D gene is left open where the match is weak. A row's size may be missing; if present it is once, few, many or a size class.

clone_size: .
d_call: TRBD1
v_call: TRBV18
j_call: TRBJ2-3
cdr3_aa: CASSQPGTGTDTQYF
cdr3_nt: TGTGCCAGCTCCCAACCCGGGACAGGGACAGATACGCAGTATTTT

clone_size: .
d_call: TRBD2
v_call: TRBV5-1
j_call: TRBJ2-1
cdr3_aa: CASSLGASGNNEQFF
cdr3_nt: TGCGCCAGCAGCCTGGGGGCTAGCGGGAACAATGAGCAGTTCTTC

clone_size: .
d_call: TRBD1
v_call: TRBV30
j_call: TRBJ1-6
cdr3_aa: CAWSKGQGVNSPLHF
cdr3_nt: TGTGCCTGGAGTAAAGGCCAGGGGGTTAATTCACCCCTCCACTTT

clone_size: .
d_call: .
v_call: TRBV28
j_call: TRBJ1-5
cdr3_aa: CASSSTGGSHQPQHF
cdr3_nt: TGTGCCAGCTCCTCGACCGGCGGGAGCCATCAGCCCCAGCATTTT

clone_size: once
d_call: TRBD1
v_call: TRBV5-1
j_call: TRBJ1-4
cdr3_aa: CASAGQGKEKLFF
cdr3_nt: TGCGCCTCAGCGGGACAGGGCAAAGAAAAACTGTTTTTT

clone_size: .
d_call: .
v_call: TRBV6-4
j_call: TRBJ1-5
cdr3_aa: CASSREGNQPQHF
cdr3_nt: TGTGCCAGCAGTCGGGAGGGGAATCAGCCCCAGCATTTT

clone_size: .
d_call: .
v_call: TRBV10-3
j_call: TRBJ2-7
cdr3_aa: CAISPEGYEQYF
cdr3_nt: TGTGCCATCAGTCCGGAGGGCTACGAGCAGTACTTC

clone_size: .
d_call: TRBD2
v_call: TRBV29-1
j_call: TRBJ2-7
cdr3_aa: CSVTSGRFTGEQYF
cdr3_nt: TGCAGCGTCACTAGCGGCAGATTTACCGGCGAGCAGTACTTC

clone_size: .
d_call: TRBD1
v_call: TRBV19
j_call: TRBJ2-3
cdr3_aa: CASSFYAGTASTDTQYF
cdr3_nt: TGTGCCAGTAGTTTTTACGCCGGGACAGCTTCCACAGATACGCAGTATTTT

clone_size: .
d_call: .
v_call: TRBV27
j_call: TRBJ2-5
cdr3_aa: CASSPTGVPETQYF
cdr3_nt: TGTGCCAGCAGTCCCACCGGAGTCCCAGAGACCCAGTACTTC

clone_size: .
d_call: TRBD1
v_call: TRBV6-1
j_call: TRBJ1-2
cdr3_aa: CATQWTGDYGYTF
cdr3_nt: TGTGCCACCCAATGGACAGGCGACTATGGCTACACCTTC

clone_size: .
d_call: .
v_call: TRBV5-4
j_call: TRBJ1-2
cdr3_aa: CASSFFEGRGIYGYTF
cdr3_nt: TGTGCCAGCAGCTTTTTCGAGGGCCGCGGGATCTATGGCTACACCTTC

clone_size: .
d_call: TRBD1
v_call: TRBV9
j_call: TRBJ1-2
cdr3_aa: CASSFLRDRANYGYTF
cdr3_nt: TGTGCCAGCAGCTTCCTCCGGGACAGGGCCAACTATGGCTACACCTTC

clone_size: .
d_call: .
v_call: TRBV13
j_call: TRBJ2-3
cdr3_aa: CASSLDRTDTQYF
cdr3_nt: TGTGCCAGCAGCTTAGACAGGACAGATACGCAGTATTTT

clone_size: .
d_call: .
v_call: TRBV7-9
j_call: TRBJ2-7
cdr3_aa: CASSFPGSTYEQYF
cdr3_nt: TGTGCCAGCAGCTTCCCTGGGAGTACCTACGAGCAGTACTTC

clone_size: .
d_call: .
v_call: TRBV10-2
j_call: TRBJ2-1
cdr3_aa: CATLLAISYNEQFF
cdr3_nt: TGCGCCACCCTACTAGCCATCTCCTACAATGAGCAGTTCTTC

clone_size: once
d_call: .
v_call: TRBV4-1
j_call: TRBJ2-3
cdr3_aa: CASSQGPPGAGVSDTQYF
cdr3_nt: TGCGCCAGCAGCCAAGGACCGCCGGGGGCGGGAGTGTCAGATACGCAGTATTTT

clone_size: .
d_call: .
v_call: TRBV27
j_call: TRBJ2-1
cdr3_aa: CASSPQFSSYNEQFF
cdr3_nt: TGTGCCAGCAGTCCCCAGTTCAGCTCCTACAATGAGCAGTTCTTC

clone_size: .
d_call: TRBD2
v_call: TRBV6-5
j_call: TRBJ2-1
cdr3_aa: CASSTGTSGRTGEFF
cdr3_nt: TGTGCCAGCAGCACTGGGACTAGCGGACGTACTGGGGAGTTCTTC

clone_size: once
d_call: TRBD2
v_call: TRBV6-5
j_call: TRBJ2-1
cdr3_aa: CASSSGRAANEQFF
cdr3_nt: TGTGCCAGCAGTTCCGGGAGGGCCGCCAATGAGCAGTTCTTC